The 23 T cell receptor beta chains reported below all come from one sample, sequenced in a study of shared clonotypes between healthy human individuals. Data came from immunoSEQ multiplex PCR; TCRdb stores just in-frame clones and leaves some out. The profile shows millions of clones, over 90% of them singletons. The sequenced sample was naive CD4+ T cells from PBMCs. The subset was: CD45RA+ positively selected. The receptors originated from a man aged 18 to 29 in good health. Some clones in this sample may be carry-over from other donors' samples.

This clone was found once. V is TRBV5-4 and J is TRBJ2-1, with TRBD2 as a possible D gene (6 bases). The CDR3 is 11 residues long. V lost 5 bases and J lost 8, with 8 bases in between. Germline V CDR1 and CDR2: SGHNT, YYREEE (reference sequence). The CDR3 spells CASRWEDEQFF. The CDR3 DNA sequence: TGTGCCAGCAGGTGGGAGGATGAGCAGTTCTTC.

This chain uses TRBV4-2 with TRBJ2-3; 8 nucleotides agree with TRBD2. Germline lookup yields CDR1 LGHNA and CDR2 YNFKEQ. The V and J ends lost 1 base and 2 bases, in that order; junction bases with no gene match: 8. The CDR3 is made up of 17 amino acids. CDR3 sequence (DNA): TGTGCCAGCAGCCAAGCGGGCGGGAGGTCCCCCACAGATACGCAGTATTTT. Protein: CASSQAGGRSPTDTQYF.

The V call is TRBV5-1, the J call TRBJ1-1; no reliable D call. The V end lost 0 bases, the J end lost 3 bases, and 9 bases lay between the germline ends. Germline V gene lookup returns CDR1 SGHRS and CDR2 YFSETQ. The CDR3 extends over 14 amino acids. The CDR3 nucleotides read TGCGCCAGCAGCTTGGCCCTGAGGGACACTGAAGCTTTCTTT. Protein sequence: CASSLALRDTEAFF.

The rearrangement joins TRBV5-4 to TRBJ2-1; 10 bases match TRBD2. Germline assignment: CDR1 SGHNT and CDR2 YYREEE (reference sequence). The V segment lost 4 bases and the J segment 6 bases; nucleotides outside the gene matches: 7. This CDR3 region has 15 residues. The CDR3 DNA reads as TGTGCCAGCAGCCCAAATAGCGGGAGGCTCAATGAGCAGTTCTTC. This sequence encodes CASSPNSGRLNEQFF.

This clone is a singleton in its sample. The CDR3 nucleotides read TGTGCCAGCAGCCCCGGCGTCCTCGTCGAGCAGTACTTC. It is translated as CASSPGVLVEQYF. V usage is TRBV11-2 and J usage is TRBJ2-7; D remains ambiguous. This CDR3 has 13 amino acids. Per germline, CDR1 SGHAT and CDR2 FQNNGV. V shed 5 bases and J shed 6 bases, with 14 bases lying between them.

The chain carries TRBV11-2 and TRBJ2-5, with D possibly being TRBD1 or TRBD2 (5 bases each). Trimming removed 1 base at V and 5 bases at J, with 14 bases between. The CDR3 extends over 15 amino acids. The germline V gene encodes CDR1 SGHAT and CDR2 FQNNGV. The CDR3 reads CASSLVQGVLETQYF. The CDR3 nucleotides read TGTGCCAGCAGCTTAGTCCAGGGAGTCTTGGAGACCCAGTACTTC.

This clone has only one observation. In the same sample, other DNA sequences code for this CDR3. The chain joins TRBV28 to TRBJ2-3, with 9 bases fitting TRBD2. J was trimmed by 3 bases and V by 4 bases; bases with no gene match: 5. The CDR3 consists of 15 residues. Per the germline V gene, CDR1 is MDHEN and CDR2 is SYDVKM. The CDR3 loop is CASSSPAGGTDTQYF. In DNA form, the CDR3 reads TGTGCCAGCAGTTCACCGGCGGGAGGGACAGATACGCAGTATTTT.

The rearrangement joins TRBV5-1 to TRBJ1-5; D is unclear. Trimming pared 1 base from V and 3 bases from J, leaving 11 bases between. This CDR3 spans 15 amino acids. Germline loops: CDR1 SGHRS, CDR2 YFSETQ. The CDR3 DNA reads TGCGCCAGCAGCTTGACGGCAGGTTTCAATCAGCCCCAGCATTTT. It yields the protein CASSLTAGFNQPQHF.

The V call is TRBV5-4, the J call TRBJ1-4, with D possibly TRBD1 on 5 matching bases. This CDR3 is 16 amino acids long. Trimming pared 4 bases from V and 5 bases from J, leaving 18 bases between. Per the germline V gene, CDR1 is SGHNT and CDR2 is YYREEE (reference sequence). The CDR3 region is CASSPDPGTGNEKLFF. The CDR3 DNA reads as TGTGCCAGCAGCCCCGATCCCGGGACGGGGAATGAAAAACTGTTTTTT.

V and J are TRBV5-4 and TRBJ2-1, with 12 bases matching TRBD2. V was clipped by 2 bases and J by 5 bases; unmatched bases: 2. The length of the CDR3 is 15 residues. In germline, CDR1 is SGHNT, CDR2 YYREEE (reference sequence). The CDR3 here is CASSFRTSGNNEQFF. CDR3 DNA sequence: TGTGCCAGCAGCTTCCGGACTAGCGGGAACAATGAGCAGTTCTTC.

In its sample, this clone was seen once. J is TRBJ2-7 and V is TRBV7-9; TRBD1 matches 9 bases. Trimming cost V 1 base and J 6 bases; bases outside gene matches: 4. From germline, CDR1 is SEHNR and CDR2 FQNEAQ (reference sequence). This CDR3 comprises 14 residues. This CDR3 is CASSLGRTGVEQYF. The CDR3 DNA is TGTGCCAGCAGCTTAGGGAGGACAGGGGTCGAGCAGTACTTC. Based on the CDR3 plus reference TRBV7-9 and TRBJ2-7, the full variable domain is DTGVSQNPRHKITKRGQNVTFRCDPISEHNRLYWYRQTLGQGPEFLTYFQNEAQLEKSRLLSDRFSAERPKGSFSTLEIQRTEQGDSAMYLCASSLGRTGVEQYFGPGTRLTVT.

The CDR3 loop reads CASSKPLSGANVLTF. The CDR3, as DNA: TGTGCCAGCAGCAAACCCCTCTCTGGGGCCAACGTCCTGACTTTC. The V gene is TRBV6-5, the J gene TRBJ2-6; D is unclear. Germline V gene sequence: CDR1 MNHEY, CDR2 SVGAGI. Trimming took 6 bases from V and 0 from J, leaving 9 bases between them. The CDR3 runs to 15 residues.

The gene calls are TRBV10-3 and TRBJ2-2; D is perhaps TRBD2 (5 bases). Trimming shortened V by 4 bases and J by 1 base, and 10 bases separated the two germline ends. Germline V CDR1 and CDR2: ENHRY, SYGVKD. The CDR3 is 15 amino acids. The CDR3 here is CAISGSGKNTGELFF. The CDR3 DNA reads TGTGCCATCAGTGGATCCGGGAAGAACACCGGGGAGCTGTTTTTT.

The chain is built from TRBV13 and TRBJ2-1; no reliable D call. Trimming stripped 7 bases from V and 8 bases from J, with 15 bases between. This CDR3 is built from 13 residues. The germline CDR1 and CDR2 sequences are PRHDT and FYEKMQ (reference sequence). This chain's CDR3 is CASTTTLGDEQFF. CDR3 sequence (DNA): TGTGCCAGCACCACAACTCTCGGCGATGAGCAGTTCTTC.

CDR3 in DNA: TGTGCCAGCAGCTTTACAGGGGCCTACGAGCAGTACTTC. This codes for CASSFTGAYEQYF. This chain uses TRBV7-8 with TRBJ2-7; 7 bases fit TRBD1. With V trimmed by 3 bases and J by 2 bases, 1 base remained unmatched. There are 13 residues in the CDR3. CDR1 and CDR2 from the germline V gene are SGHVS and FQNEAQ.

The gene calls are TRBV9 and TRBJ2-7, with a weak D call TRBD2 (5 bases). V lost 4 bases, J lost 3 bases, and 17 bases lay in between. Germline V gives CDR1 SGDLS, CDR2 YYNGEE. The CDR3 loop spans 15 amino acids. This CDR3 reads CASSPAPGSGYEQYF. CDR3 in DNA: TGTGCCAGCAGCCCTGCTCCTGGGAGCGGCTACGAGCAGTACTTC.

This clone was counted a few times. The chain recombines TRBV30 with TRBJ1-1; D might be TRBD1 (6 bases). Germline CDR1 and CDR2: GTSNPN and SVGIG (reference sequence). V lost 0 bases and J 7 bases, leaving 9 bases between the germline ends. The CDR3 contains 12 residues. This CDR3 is CAWSVRGNEAFF. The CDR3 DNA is TGTGCCTGGAGTGTAAGGGGGAATGAAGCTTTCTTT.

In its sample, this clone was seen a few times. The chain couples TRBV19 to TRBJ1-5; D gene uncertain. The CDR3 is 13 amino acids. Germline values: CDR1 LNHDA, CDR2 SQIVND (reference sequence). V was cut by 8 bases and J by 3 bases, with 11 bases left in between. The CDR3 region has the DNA TGTGCCAGTGGGAACAGAGACAATCAGCCCCAGCATTTT. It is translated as CASGNRDNQPQHF.

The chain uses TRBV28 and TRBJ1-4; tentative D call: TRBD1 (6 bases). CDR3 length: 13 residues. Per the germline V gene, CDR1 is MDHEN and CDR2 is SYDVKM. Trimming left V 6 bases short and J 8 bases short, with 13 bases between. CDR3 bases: TGTGCCAGCAGAGAGGGGGTTTGGGAAAAACTGTTTTTT. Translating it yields CASREGVWEKLFF.

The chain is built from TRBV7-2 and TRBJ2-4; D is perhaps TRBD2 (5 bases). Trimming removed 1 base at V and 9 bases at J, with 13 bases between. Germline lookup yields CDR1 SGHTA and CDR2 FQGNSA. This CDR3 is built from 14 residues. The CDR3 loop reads CASSLDGDVVIQYF. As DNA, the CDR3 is TGTGCCAGCAGCTTAGACGGGGATGTGGTCATTCAGTACTTC.

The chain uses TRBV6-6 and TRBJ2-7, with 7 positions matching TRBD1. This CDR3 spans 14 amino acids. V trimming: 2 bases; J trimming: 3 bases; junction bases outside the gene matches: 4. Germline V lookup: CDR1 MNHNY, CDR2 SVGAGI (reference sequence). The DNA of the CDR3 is TGTGCCAGCAGTTACGGGACAGCGATCTACGAGCAGTACTTC. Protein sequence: CASSYGTAIYEQYF.

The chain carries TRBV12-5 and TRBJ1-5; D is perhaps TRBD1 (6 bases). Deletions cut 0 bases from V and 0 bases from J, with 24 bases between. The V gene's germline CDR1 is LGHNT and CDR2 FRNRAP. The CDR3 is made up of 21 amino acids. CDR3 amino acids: CASGLVSPQARGTYSNQPQHF. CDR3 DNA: TGTGCTAGTGGTTTGGTTTCCCCACAGGCAAGAGGGACATATAGCAATCAGCCCCAGCATTTT.

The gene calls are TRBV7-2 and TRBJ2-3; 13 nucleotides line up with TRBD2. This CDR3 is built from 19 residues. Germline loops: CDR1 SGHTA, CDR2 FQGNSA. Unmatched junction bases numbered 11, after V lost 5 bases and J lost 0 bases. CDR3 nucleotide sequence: TGTGCCAGCAGCCGAACCACTAGCGGGAGGGGGTATAGCACAGATACGCAGTATTTT. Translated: CASSRTTSGRGYSTDTQYF.